The entry below gives a single T cell receptor (beta chain) sequence along with its context. Ipilimumab, 1 mg/kg, started 14 to 28 days after autologous transplant. Measured with immunoSEQ multiplex PCR; TCRdb has only the in-frame clones, and not every one. The sample consists of fewer than 95,000 clones, 75% to 85% of them appearing once. This record belongs to a study of ipilimumab plus nivolumab after autologous stem cell transplantation. Turning to the study itself: The DLBCL group included primary refractory and relapsed cases.

The CDR3 covers 12 residues. Germline lookup yields CDR1 PRHDT and CDR2 FYEKMQ (reference sequence). V was shortened by 8 bases and J by 6 bases, with 13 bases between the two germline ends. The V and J genes are TRBV13 and TRBJ2-5, with D maybe TRBD2 (5 bases). This sequence was found in a male donor with diffuse large B-cell lymphoma. The source material was PBMCs, sampled in a trial of ipilimumab plus nivolumab as post-transplant consolidation. CDR3 in amino acids: CASSRLAKTQYF. The CDR3 DNA reads as TGTGCCAGCTCTCGGCTAGCCAAGACCCAGTACTTC. Full variable domain (missing parts from reference TRBV13 and TRBJ2-5): AAGVIQSPRHLIKEKRETATLKCYPIPRHDTVYWYQQGPGQDPQFLISFYEKMQSDKGSIPDRFSAQQFSDYHSELNMSSLELGDSALYFCASSRLAKTQYFGPGTRLLVL.